This T cell receptor (beta chain) was found in a study of cytotoxic CD8 clonotypes in ibrutinib-treated CLL. About this clone itself: Its antigen remains unidentified.

Germline CDR1 and CDR2: GTSNPN and SVGIG (reference sequence). The V and J ends lost 0 bases and 5 bases respectively, with 13 bases between them. This CDR3 is built from 14 residues. Data came from immunoSEQ multiplex PCR; TCRdb stores just in-frame clones and leaves some out. Of around 20,000 clones listed, more than 65% are singletons. The study, taken as a whole, reports: At progression, clonality fell back toward baseline after rising at ibrutinib response.

The receptor was derived from a human donor with chronic lymphocytic leukemia. The genes are TRBV30 and TRBJ2-5; no clear D gene. The source was PBMCs, collected before ibrutinib treatment. The CDR3 DNA is TGTGCCTGGAGTGTACTAAGGGTTCGGGAGACCCAGTACTTC. It encodes CAWSVLRVRETQYF.